This TCR beta chain was profiled in a study of neurological immune-mediated disorders. On the study more broadly: Of the multiple sclerosis patients, 34 in total, some 30 were relapsing-remitting and 3 were secondary progressive.

The CDR3 spans 13 residues. Per the germline V gene, CDR1 is DFQATT and CDR2 is SNEGSKA (reference sequence). Synthesis of cDNA used 5'RACE (with 10-nucleotide random UMIs). TCRdb used MiXCR to reprocess the 5' RACE reads, holding one entry per CDR3 protein. This table holds approximately 100,000 distinct CDR3 sequences, 3.5% found once. This clonotype was recorded at least ten times. An end of the junction differs from the germline gene, which may be a read error. This TCR was sampled from a woman aged 18-29 years with multiple sclerosis. V usage is TRBV20-1 and J usage is TRBJ1-6; D is unclear. Source material: PBMCs. CDR3 coding DNA: TGCAGTGCTAGCCCGGCTTATAGTTCACCCCTCCACTTT. Encoded protein: CSASPAYSSPLHF.